This record covers a single T cell receptor beta chain. The source of the sample is a study of blood T cell repertoires in COVID-19. At the level of the study: The United States, Italy and Spain were the sources of the acute and convalescent COVID-19 samples. Sample material is recorded as cDNA or gDNA derived from T cells, B-cell-depleted T cells, or PBMCs.

The germline gives CDR1 SGHTA, CDR2 FQGTGA. The V and J ends lost 2 bases and 2 bases, in that order; junction bases with no gene match: 4. The CDR3 consists of 16 residues. Assay used: immunoSEQ multiplex PCR; TCRdb lists only in-frame clones, some missing. Among 150,000 to 200,000 clones listed, about nine tenths were seen once. The sequence was obtained from a man aged 65 to 79 with acute or convalescent COVID-19. The rearrangement uses TRBV7-3 and TRBJ2-7; 12 nucleotides match TRBD2. Input material: peripheral blood. CDR3 coding DNA: TGTGCCAGCAGCTTAGGACTAGCGGGGAAAACCTACGAGCAGTACTTC. Protein sequence: CASSLGLAGKTYEQYF.